This paragraph covers one T cell receptor beta chain sequence. What it binds is unknown. The entry originates in a study of a mutant IDH1 vaccine in newly diagnosed glioma. Study context: Earlier treatment was radiotherapy, temozolomide, or both, with most getting both.

Trimming removed 4 bases at V and 1 base at J, with 14 bases between. The germline gives CDR1 SGHRS, CDR2 YFSETQ. The CDR3 length is 15 residues. Notes on the study in general: Altogether, about 93% of patients exhibited vaccine-induced immune responses.

Generated by immunoSEQ multiplex PCR, the TCRdb table keeps only in-frame clones and is missing some. The repertoire holds about 24,000 clones, with roughly nine tenths as singletons. Indicated time point: baseline, week 1 (first vaccination visit). The treatment here: pre-vaccination baseline after standard-of-care therapy. Each of the donors came in with new WHO grade 3 or 4 astrocytomas that were IDH1-mutant and ATRX-lost. The sample here was PBMCs, taken from a glioma patient treated with radiotherapy, temozolomide or both. V usage is TRBV5-1 and J usage is TRBJ1-2; D possibly corresponds to TRBD1 (5 bases). This receptor was identified in a man aged 25 to 40 with glioma. CDR3 protein: CASSPGASGNYGYTF. The CDR3 region has the DNA TGCGCCAGCAGCCCCGGGGCCTCGGGTAACTATGGCTACACCTTC.